Listed here are 22 T cell receptor beta chains from one sample, sequenced in a study of shared clonotypes between healthy human individuals. Clones were read by immunoSEQ multiplex PCR, and TCRdb kept only the in-frame ones, dropping some. In the table there are 850,000 to 1,200,000 clones, about 75% of which are singletons. Sequencing used memory CD4+ T cells sorted from blood. Subset: CD45RA-negative fraction. Receptors originate from a young man in good health.

V is TRBV18 and J is TRBJ2-5, with D hard to call. The V end was cut by 1 base, the J end by 5 bases, with 8 bases between. CDR3 length: 13 amino acids. From germline, CDR1 is KGHSH and CDR2 LQKENI. The CDR3 here is CASSPLRWETQYF. The CDR3 coding sequence is TGTGCCAGCTCACCACTTAGGTGGGAGACCCAGTACTTC. Looking up the rest from reference TRBV18 and TRBJ2-5 gives the full variable domain: NAGVMQNPRHLVRRRGQEARLRCSPMKGHSHVYWYRQLPEEGLKFMVYLQKENIIDESGMPKERFSAEFPKEGPSILRIQQVVRGDSAAYFCASSPLRWETQYFGPGTRLLVL.

The rearrangement links TRBV5-4 to TRBJ2-3; no definite D call. The germline CDR1 and CDR2 sequences are SGHNT and YYREEE (reference sequence). The CDR3 is made up of 13 amino acids. V lost 0 bases to trimming and J lost 6 bases, with 8 bases between them. CDR3 protein: CASSLATLDTQYF. CDR3 sequence (DNA): TGTGCCAGCAGCTTGGCCACTCTTGATACGCAGTATTTT.

The chain recombines TRBV23-1 with TRBJ2-1; D not certain. TRBV23-1 is filed as an ORF, its function uncertain. The CDR3 loop spans 15 amino acids. The V and J ends lost 4 bases and 6 bases respectively, with 16 bases between them. CDR3 protein: CASSLVPRRSNEQFF. DNA of the CDR3: TGCGCCAGCAGTCTCGTCCCTAGAAGAAGCAATGAGCAGTTCTTC.

V is TRBV4-1 and J is TRBJ2-2; 9 bases map to TRBD1. Germline CDR1 and CDR2: MGHRA and YSYEKL. J lost 8 bases, V lost 3 bases, and 25 bases had no gene match. The CDR3 totals 21 residues. CDR3 DNA sequence: TGCGCCAGCAGCCAGATGGTGCCGGGGACAGGGTATATCAGAAGGTTGGGGGAGCTGTTTTTT. Protein: CASSQMVPGTGYIRRLGELFF.

The chain links TRBV6-5 to TRBJ2-5; D is unresolved. Germline V gene sequence: CDR1 MNHEY, CDR2 SVGAGI. Trimming shortened V by 7 bases and J by 4 bases, and 10 bases separated the two germline ends. The CDR3 has 12 amino acids. The CDR3 is CASKGSGETQYF. The DNA for the CDR3 is TGTGCCAGCAAAGGATCGGGAGAGACCCAGTACTTC.

The chain recombines TRBV7-6 with TRBJ1-2; D ambiguous. The V and J ends lost 0 bases and 7 bases respectively, with 9 bases between them. The CDR3 length is 13 residues. The germline V gene encodes CDR1 SGHVS and CDR2 FNYEAQ. CDR3 in amino acids: CASSLASGVGYTF. The CDR3 DNA sequence: TGTGCCAGCAGCTTAGCGAGCGGGGTTGGCTACACCTTC.

The sample holds many counts of this clone. Other DNA sequences within the sample encode an identical CDR3. V and J are TRBV5-1 and TRBJ2-5; TRBD2 agrees at 10 bases. The length of the CDR3 is 16 residues. Germline CDR1 is SGHRS and CDR2 is YFSETQ. Losses at the gene ends were 0 bases for V and 3 bases for J; bases not matched to a gene: 5. The CDR3 DNA sequence: TGCGCCAGCAGCTTGGAGCCTAGCGGGGGAGAAGAGACCCAGTACTTC. Its protein is CASSLEPSGGEETQYF.

This clone was seen only a few times. V gene TRBV6-5 combines with J gene TRBJ1-2; the match to TRBD1 covers 9 bases. This CDR3 region has 15 residues. The V gene's germline CDR1 is MNHEY and CDR2 SVGAGI. With V trimmed by 0 bases and J by 2 bases, 1 base remained unmatched. CDR3 region: CASSYSGTGNYGYTF. The CDR3 region has the DNA TGTGCCAGCAGTTACTCCGGGACAGGGAACTATGGCTACACCTTC.

The chain uses TRBV7-3 and TRBJ2-2; TRBD2 matches at 10 bases. CDR3 size: 17 residues. Trimming cost V 2 bases and J 2 bases; bases outside gene matches: 5. Germline CDR1 SGHTA, CDR2 FQGTGA. The chain's CDR3 is CASSLSSGGTNTGELFF. Written as DNA, the CDR3 is TGTGCCAGCAGCTTATCTAGCGGGGGCACAAACACCGGGGAGCTGTTTTTT. Supplemented by reference TRBV7-3 and TRBJ2-2, the full variable domain reads GAGVSQTPSNKVTEKGKYVELRCDPISGHTALYWYRQSLGQGPEFLIYFQGTGAADDSGLPNDRFFAVRPEGSVSTLKIQRTERGDSAVYLCASSLSSGGTNTGELFFGEGSRLTVL.

The chain joins TRBV2 to TRBJ2-5; 7 bases are a match to TRBD2. The CDR3 is made up of 17 amino acids. Germline V gives CDR1 SNHLY, CDR2 FYNNEI. With V trimmed by 5 bases and J by 2 bases, 14 bases remained unmatched. CDR3 sequence reads: CASSLGGVGFEQETQYF. The CDR3 DNA sequence: TGTGCCAGCAGTCTGGGGGGGGTAGGCTTCGAACAAGAGACCCAGTACTTC. The full variable domain, rest sourced from reference TRBV2 and TRBJ2-5, is EPEVTQTPSHQVTQMGQEVILRCVPISNHLYFYWYRQILGQKVEFLVSFYNNEISEKSEIFDDQFSVERPDGSNFTLKIRSTKLEDSAMYFCASSLGGVGFEQETQYFGPGTRLLVL.

This chain uses TRBV7-9 with TRBJ1-2; D is unclear. Germline values: CDR1 SEHNR, CDR2 FQNEAQ (reference sequence). The CDR3 is made up of 14 amino acids. V lost 2 bases and J lost 0, with 7 bases in between. The CDR3 DNA is TGTGCCAGCAGCTTACCCGGATCTAACTATGGCTACACCTTC. Its protein is CASSLPGSNYGYTF.

The rearrangement joins TRBV5-1 to TRBJ2-5; possibly TRBD2 for D (6 bases). CDR3 size: 16 residues. CDR1 is SGHRS, CDR2 YFSETQ, per germline. V lost 3 bases, J lost 2 bases, and 17 bases lay in between. In nucleotides, the CDR3 is TGCGCCAGCAGCTCTGACCCGGGACTCCCACAAGAGACCCAGTACTTC. This codes for CASSSDPGLPQETQYF.

This chain's CDR3 is CASSASSGNTEAFF. DNA for the CDR3: TGTGCCAGCAGCGCCTCGTCAGGGAACACTGAAGCTTTCTTT. The chain recombines TRBV9 with TRBJ1-1; no clear D. Germline V gene sequence: CDR1 SGDLS, CDR2 YYNGEE. Deletions cut 3 bases from V and 1 base from J, with 10 bases between. The CDR3 is 14 residues long.

This chain links TRBV6-1 with TRBJ2-5; the D is unclear. The CDR3 extends over 14 amino acids. With 6 bases removed from V and 0 bases from J, the gap between germline ends came to 11 bases. Germline lookup yields CDR1 MNHNS and CDR2 SASEGT. The CDR3 is CASSLLLYQETQYF. CDR3 nucleotide sequence: TGTGCCAGCAGCCTTCTACTGTACCAAGAGACCCAGTACTTC.

The CDR3 region is CASSQGAIETQYF. In nucleotides, the CDR3 is TGTGCCAGCTCACAAGGGGCGATAGAGACCCAGTACTTC. The V and J genes are TRBV18 and TRBJ2-5; D is perhaps TRBD1 (5 bases). Per germline, CDR1 KGHSH and CDR2 LQKENI. This CDR3 is built from 13 residues. Trimming removed 4 bases from V and 4 bases from J, with 10 bases in between.

The chain is built from TRBV5-6 and TRBJ2-3, with 8 bases aligning to TRBD2. The germline V gene has CDR1 SGHDT and CDR2 YYEEEE. V lost 4 bases and J lost 2; bases outside the gene matches: 9. The CDR3 has 16 amino acids. In nucleotides, the CDR3 is TGTGCCAGCAGCCTAGGGGGACTAGTCAACACAGATACGCAGTATTTT. This sequence encodes CASSLGGLVNTDTQYF.

There are many counts of this clone. The chain recombines TRBV5-1 with TRBJ2-3; TRBD1 matches 11 bases. The CDR3 is 16 amino acids. Looked up from germline, CDR1 is SGHRS and CDR2 is YFSETQ. Germline trimming cut 1 base from V and 5 bases from J; bases unmatched to any gene: 6. CDR3 coding DNA: TGCGCCAGCAGCTTGAGGGGACAGGGGGTGAGAGATACGCAGTATTTT. It codes for CASSLRGQGVRDTQYF.

This chain joins TRBV9 and TRBJ2-6; D is unclear. V was clipped by 4 bases and J by 0 bases, with 8 bases between them. Germline CDR1 SGDLS, CDR2 YYNGEE. The CDR3 has 15 residues. The CDR3 here is CASSPRRSGANVLTF. CDR3 coding DNA: TGTGCCAGCAGCCCCCGGCGCTCTGGGGCCAACGTCCTGACTTTC.

The V gene is TRBV18, the J gene TRBJ1-4, with 7 positions matching TRBD1. CDR3 length: 15 amino acids. Unmatched junction bases numbered 4, after V lost 1 base and J lost 5 bases. Germline V gene lookup returns CDR1 KGHSH and CDR2 LQKENI. The CDR3 spells CASSPLSGGNEKLFF. The CDR3 bases are TGTGCCAGCTCACCACTCTCAGGGGGAAATGAAAAACTGTTTTTT.

As regards this clone: The identical CDR3 is also encoded by other nucleotide sequences in the sample. The V call is TRBV30, the J call TRBJ1-5; a possible D gene is TRBD1 (5 bases). The CDR3 sequence is 12 residues long. The germline gives CDR1 GTSNPN, CDR2 SVGIG (reference sequence). The V end was cut by 1 base, the J end by 4 bases, with 5 bases between. The CDR3 is CAWSGGNQPQHF. As DNA, the CDR3 is TGTGCCTGGAGTGGGGGGAATCAGCCCCAGCATTTT.

The CDR3 DNA reads as TGCAGCGTGGCGGAAGGGGGACGTCGCGAGCAGTACTTC. Encoded protein: CSVAEGGRREQYF. The rearrangement joins TRBV29-1 to TRBJ2-7; TRBD1 is a possible D gene (6 bases). CDR1 and CDR2 from the germline V gene are SQVTM and ANQGSEA. V lost 6 bases, J lost 6 bases, and 18 bases lay in between. This CDR3 contains 13 residues.

The gene calls are TRBV4-1 and TRBJ2-7; a possible D gene is TRBD2 (5 bases). Germline CDR1 and CDR2: MGHRA and YSYEKL. This CDR3 contains 14 residues. The V gene lost 2 bases and the J gene lost 7 bases, with 15 bases spanning the gap. For the CDR3, the DNA is TGCGCCAGCAGCCAACTCGGACCGACGGGGGAGCAGTACTTC. Its protein product is CASSQLGPTGEQYF.